The 12 T cell receptor beta chains below come from one sample, sequenced in a study of identical twins. TCRdb reprocessed the 5' RACE reads via MiXCR and lists one record per CDR3 protein. The repertoire holds 550,000 to 700,000 distinct CDR3 sequences, with approximately 21% as singletons. The same data also went into a second study, on T cells expressing NK-cell markers.

The sequencing input was PBMCs. Receptors originate from a woman aged 18 to 35 in good health.

In its sample, this clonotype was seen a few times. At one boundary the junction diverges from the germline segment, which might be a read error. This chain uses TRBV15 with TRBJ2-2, with 12 positions matching TRBD2. Germline V gene data show CDR1 as LNHNV and CDR2 as YYDKDF (reference sequence). The CDR3 consists of 16 residues. DNA for the CDR3: TGTGCCACCAGCAGAGCCCGGACTAGCGGGACCGGGGAGCTGTTTTTC. It specifies CATSRARTSGTGELFF.

The chain carries TRBV11-2 and TRBJ2-1; TRBD2 matches at 11 bases. This CDR3 is 16 amino acids long. V lost 0 bases, J lost 7 bases, and 5 bases stayed unmatched. Germline lookup yields CDR1 SGHAT and CDR2 FQNNGV. CDR3 bases: TGTGCCAGCAGCTTAGACTATTCTAGCGGGAGGAATGAGCAGTTCTTC. Translating it yields CASSLDYSSGRNEQFF.

This clonotype was recorded once. This chain joins TRBV9 and TRBJ2-7, with D possibly matching TRBD1 (5 bases). Germline V gives CDR1 SGDLS, CDR2 YYNGEE. CDR3 length: 14 residues. V dropped 1 base and J dropped 2 bases, with 10 bases sitting between them. DNA of the CDR3: TGTGCCAGCAGCGTAAGACAGAACACCTACGAGCAGTACTTC. Its translation is CASSVRQNTYEQYF.

This chain links TRBV9 with TRBJ2-6; no clear D gene. Trimming left V 0 bases short and J 0 bases short, with 4 bases between. Germline CDR1 reads SGDLS; CDR2 reads YYNGEE. The CDR3 length is 15 residues. As DNA, the CDR3 is TGTGCCAGCAGCGTAGACTACTCTGGGGCCAACGTCCTGACTTTC. Protein sequence: CASSVDYSGANVLTF.

The rearrangement links TRBV12-3 or TRBV12-4 to TRBJ2-5; D is ambiguous. V dropped 3 bases and J dropped 2 bases, with 13 bases sitting between them. This CDR3 contains 15 residues. CDR3 bases: TGTGCCAGCAGTTTGAGAGCAGCCGTTCAAGAGACCCAGTACTTC. This encodes CASSLRAAVQETQYF.

V is TRBV6-2 or TRBV6-3 and J is TRBJ2-7, with TRBD2 identical over 10 bases. V gave up 5 bases and J gave up 0 bases; unmatched junction bases: 22. Germline V lookup: CDR1 MNHEY, CDR2 SVGEGT. The CDR3 consists of 21 residues. CDR3 protein: CASSHPPGLAGVGGNSYEQYF. DNA for the CDR3: TGTGCCAGCAGTCACCCTCCGGGGCTAGCGGGAGTTGGGGGGAACTCCTACGAGCAGTACTTC.

In this sample, this clonotype turned up many times. This chain links TRBV12-3 or TRBV12-4 with TRBJ1-2; D is undetermined. The V end lost 3 bases, the J end lost 10 bases, and 12 bases lay between the germline ends. This CDR3 region has 12 residues. CDR3 protein: CASSFQARPYTF. The CDR3 DNA reads TGTGCCAGCAGTTTCCAAGCGCGCCCCTACACCTTC.

This clonotype was seen only a few times. The chain recombines TRBV20-1 with TRBJ1-1, with D unresolved. CDR1 and CDR2 from the germline V gene are DFQATT and SNEGSKA (reference sequence). This CDR3 region has 14 residues. The ends were cut back, 0 bases at V and 5 bases at J, with 13 bases in the middle. The CDR3 sequence: CSAREGAGVTEAFF. In DNA form, the CDR3 reads TGCAGTGCTAGAGAGGGAGCGGGTGTGACTGAAGCTTTCTTT.

The rearrangement uses TRBV7-9 and TRBJ2-3; D unresolved. The CDR3 sequence is 15 residues long. The V end lost 5 bases, the J end lost 6 bases, and 18 bases lay between the germline ends. Germline assignment: CDR1 SEHNR and CDR2 FQNEAQ (reference sequence). CDR3 DNA sequence: TGTGCCAGCAGCGACCCCCCTCGATCGGCGGATACGCAGTATTTT. Amino acids: CASSDPPRSADTQYF.

This clonotype turned up a few times. The chain recombines TRBV11-2 with TRBJ2-1; 7 bases match TRBD2. The CDR3 has 14 amino acids. CDR1 is SGHAT, CDR2 FQNNGV, per germline. Losses at the gene ends were 11 bases for V and 4 bases for J; bases not matched to a gene: 11. The CDR3 DNA is TGTGCCTCGAGCCGGCTAGCGGCTTACAATGAGCAGTTCTTC. Translated: CASSRLAAYNEQFF.

There are a few counts of this clonotype. The chain couples TRBV20-1 to TRBJ2-5; TRBD1 matches at 10 bases. CDR3 size: 14 residues. V lost 4 bases and J lost 2; bases outside the gene matches: 4. Germline V gives CDR1 DFQATT, CDR2 SNEGSKA (reference sequence). The CDR3 here is CSATRDRGQETQYF. The DNA for the CDR3 is TGCAGTGCTACCCGGGACAGGGGACAAGAGACCCAGTACTTC.

This clonotype was seen only once. Without the conserved terminal phenylalanine or tryptophan, this CDR3 likely stems from a read error. Because the CDR3's place on the DNA is in doubt, the DNA is left out and the CDR3 is given as listed by TCRdb. This chain joins TRBV2 and TRBJ2-7. With termini counted, the CDR3 has 10 amino acids. Germline V gene data show CDR1 as SNHLY and CDR2 as FYNNEI. The CDR3 region is CASNGERLWI.